The source of this T cell receptor beta chain is a study of blood T cell repertoires in COVID-19. Across the study: Samples representing acute and convalescent COVID-19 were sourced from the United States, Italy and Spain.

Under the authors' procedure: For nucleated cells, counts were estimated from reference gene primer amplification. Using immunoSEQ multiplex PCR, the repertoire was profiled, and TCRdb retains in-frame clones only, with some absent. V and J calls and clone size come straight from that table; D and trimming were deduced from the DNA. This sample yields roughly 120,000 clones, of which about 87% are seen a single time; around 2.1% belongs to the top ten. Per germline, CDR1 MNHEY and CDR2 SVGAGI. The junction had 6 bases not matched to a gene; V was cut back by 0 bases and J by 7 bases. This CDR3 is 15 amino acids long.

Sample: peripheral blood. V gene TRBV6-5 combines with J gene TRBJ1-5, with 7 bases that match TRBD1. This sequence was found in a woman aged 50 to 60 with acute or convalescent COVID-19. The CDR3 spells CASSYSTGTGQPQHF. The CDR3 DNA is TGTGCCAGCAGTTACTCGACAGGGACGGGGCAGCCCCAGCATTTT.